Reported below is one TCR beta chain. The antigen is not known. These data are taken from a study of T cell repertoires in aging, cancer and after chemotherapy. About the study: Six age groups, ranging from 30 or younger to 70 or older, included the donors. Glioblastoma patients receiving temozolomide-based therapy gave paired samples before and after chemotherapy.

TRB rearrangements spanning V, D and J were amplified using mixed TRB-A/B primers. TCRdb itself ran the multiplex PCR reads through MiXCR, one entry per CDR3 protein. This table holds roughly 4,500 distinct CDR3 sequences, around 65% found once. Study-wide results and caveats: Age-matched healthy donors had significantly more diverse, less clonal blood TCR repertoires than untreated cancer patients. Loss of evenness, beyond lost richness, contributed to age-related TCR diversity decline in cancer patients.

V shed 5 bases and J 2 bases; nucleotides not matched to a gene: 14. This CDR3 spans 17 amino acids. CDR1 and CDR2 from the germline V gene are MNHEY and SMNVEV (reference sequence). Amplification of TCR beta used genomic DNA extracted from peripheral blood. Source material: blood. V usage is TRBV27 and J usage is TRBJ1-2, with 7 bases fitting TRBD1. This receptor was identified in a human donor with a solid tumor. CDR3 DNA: TGTGCCAGCAGTCCCCGGACAGGATCAACGGGGAACTATGGCTACACCTTC. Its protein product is CASSPRTGSTGNYGYTF.